These 24 T cell receptor beta chains share one sample of origin, sequenced in a study of T cell changes during pregnancy in multiple sclerosis. Clones were read by immunoSEQ multiplex PCR, and TCRdb kept only the in-frame ones, dropping some. The sample holds 45,000 to 65,000 clones, 85% to 95% seen once. Material: CD8+ T cells from peripheral blood mononuclear cells, obtained in the third trimester of pregnancy. The receptors derive from a female donor with multiple sclerosis, enrolled in a pregnancy study.

The rearrangement joins TRBV4-1 to TRBJ2-7, with 12 bases identical to TRBD2. This CDR3 contains 16 residues. Germline lookup yields CDR1 MGHRA and CDR2 YSYEKL. After removal of 2 bases from V and 5 bases from J, the junction contained 7 bases not matched to a gene. In DNA form, the CDR3 reads TGCGCCAGCAGCCAAACACCGGGACTAGCGGGTCACGAGCAGTACTTC. The encoded protein is CASSQTPGLAGHEQYF.

The chain has TRBV5-4 and TRBJ2-1; 8 bases fit TRBD2. V shed 4 bases and J 14 bases; nucleotides not matched to a gene: 14. Germline V CDR1 and CDR2: SGHNT, YYREEE (reference sequence). This CDR3 comprises 14 residues. CDR3 nucleotide sequence: TGTGCCAGCAGCCTACTCCCAGCGGGAGAGATGGAGTTCTTC. This sequence encodes CASSLLPAGEMEFF.

The CDR3 spells CASRYTGAYEQYF. DNA of the CDR3: TGTGCCAGCAGGTATACAGGGGCCTACGAGCAGTACTTC. The gene calls are TRBV5-4 and TRBJ2-7; 7 bases align to TRBD1. Germline assignment: CDR1 SGHNT and CDR2 YYREEE (reference sequence). With V trimmed by 5 bases and J by 2 bases, 4 bases remained unmatched. The CDR3 spans 13 residues. Supplemented by reference TRBV5-4 and TRBJ2-7, the full variable domain reads ETGVTQSPTHLIKTRGQQVTLRCSSQSGHNTVSWYQQALGQGPQFIFQYYREEENGRGNFPPRFSGLQFPNYSSELNVNALELDDSALYLCASRYTGAYEQYFGPGTRLTVT.

The chain has TRBV5-5 and TRBJ1-2; TRBD1 aligns across 7 bases. The J segment lost 4 bases and the V segment lost 3 bases, leaving 9 bases of the junction unmatched. Germline V gene lookup returns CDR1 SGHKS and CDR2 YYEKEE (reference sequence). The CDR3 extends over 15 amino acids. The CDR3 DNA reads TGTGCCAGCAGCTGGGAAGGACAGGCAACCTATGGCTACACCTTC. It specifies CASSWEGQATYGYTF.

The V gene is TRBV5-1, the J gene TRBJ2-7; TRBD2 is a possible D gene (6 bases). The CDR3 is made up of 14 amino acids. V lost 1 base to trimming and J lost 4 bases, with 12 bases between them. Germline CDR1 is SGHRS and CDR2 is YFSETQ. The chain's CDR3 is CASSLWSLAYEQYF. For the CDR3, the DNA is TGCGCCAGCAGCTTGTGGTCACTAGCTTACGAGCAGTACTTC.

The V gene is TRBV29-1, the J gene TRBJ1-4; D is unresolved. Germline V gene data show CDR1 as SQVTM and CDR2 as ANQGSEA. The ends were cut back, 6 bases at V and 11 bases at J, with 16 bases in the middle. The CDR3 spans 12 residues. CDR3: CSVNPDGSKLFF. The CDR3 nucleotides are TGCAGCGTGAATCCGGACGGGAGTAAACTGTTTTTT.

This chain connects TRBV7-8 to TRBJ1-1; a possible D gene is TRBD1 (5 bases). This CDR3 is built from 15 residues. V was pared by 5 bases and J by 2 bases, with 15 bases between. Germline V CDR1 and CDR2: SGHVS, FQNEAQ. The CDR3 spells CASSGRGGVNTEAFF. CDR3 nucleotides: TGTGCCAGCAGCGGAAGAGGAGGGGTAAACACTGAAGCTTTCTTT.

The V and J genes are TRBV4-3 and TRBJ2-7; 10 bases match TRBD2. V shed 2 bases, J shed 7 bases, and the junction held 17 bases outside the gene matches. Germline V gene sequence: CDR1 LGHNA, CDR2 YSLEER. The CDR3 runs to 18 residues. The CDR3 bases are TGCGCCAGCAGCCAAAACATGGCGGAAGCGGGAGGGCCGGGGGAGCAGTACTTC. Translated, it gives CASSQNMAEAGGPGEQYF.

A single count supports this clone. This chain connects TRBV7-9 to TRBJ1-2; D is unclear. Looked up from germline, CDR1 is SEHNR and CDR2 is FQNEAQ (reference sequence). This CDR3 has 15 amino acids. The V end was cut by 2 bases, the J end by 3 bases, with 13 bases between. CDR3 sequence (DNA): TGTGCCAGCAGCTTAAACCGGGAAGAACACTATGGCTACACCTTC. Protein: CASSLNREEHYGYTF.

The rearrangement uses TRBV27 and TRBJ2-7; tentatively, D is TRBD2 (6 bases). V lost 5 bases and J lost 5, with 13 bases in between. Germline V gives CDR1 MNHEY, CDR2 SMNVEV (reference sequence). The CDR3 loop spans 13 amino acids. CDR3 DNA sequence: TGTGCCAGCAGTGTGACTAGGATAGACGAGCAGTACTTC. Translation: CASSVTRIDEQYF.

The V and J genes are TRBV10-3 and TRBJ2-7; no firm D call. V was cut by 3 bases and J by 4 bases, with 10 bases left in between. CDR1 and CDR2 (germline): ENHRY, SYGVKD. This CDR3 has 13 residues. The CDR3 loop is CAISDTPVYEQYF. For the CDR3, the DNA is TGTGCCATCAGTGACACACCCGTTTACGAGCAGTACTTC.

The gene calls are TRBV27 and TRBJ1-2; D gene ambiguous. V was clipped by 2 bases and J by 1 base, with 11 bases between them. Germline V gene data show CDR1 as MNHEY and CDR2 as SMNVEV (reference sequence). The CDR3 has 15 residues. The CDR3 loop reads CASSLVPRDNYGYTF. The CDR3 nucleotides are TGTGCCAGCAGTTTAGTACCGCGAGATAACTATGGCTACACCTTC.

As DNA, the CDR3 is TGTGCCAGCAGCGTTGGCAGCTACGAGCAGTACTTC. Translated, it gives CASSVGSYEQYF. The chain couples TRBV11-2 to TRBJ2-7, with D uncertain. CDR1 is SGHAT, CDR2 FQNNGV, per germline. This CDR3 comprises 12 residues. V was cut by 5 bases and J by 3 bases, with 8 bases left in between.

V is TRBV28 and J is TRBJ1-1; D ambiguous. The germline V gene encodes CDR1 MDHEN and CDR2 SYDVKM. CDR3 length: 15 residues. V lost 1 base and J 1 base, leaving 10 bases between the germline ends. For the CDR3, the DNA is TGTGCCAGCAGTTTATATAACTACGCGAACACTGAAGCTTTCTTT. The encoded protein is CASSLYNYANTEAFF. Full variable domain (remainder filled in from reference TRBV28 and TRBJ1-1): DVKVTQSSRYLVKRTGEKVFLECVQDMDHENMFWYRQDPGLGLRLIYFSYDVKMKEKGDIPEGYSVSREKKERFSLILESASTNQTSMYLCASSLYNYANTEAFFGQGTRLTVV.

V and J are TRBV6-5 and TRBJ2-7; D not resolved. Germline CDR1 reads MNHEY; CDR2 reads SVGAGI. The length of the CDR3 is 15 residues. V dropped 0 bases and J dropped 2 bases, with 11 bases sitting between them. This CDR3 reads CASSYSALAPYEQYF. The DNA of the CDR3 is TGTGCCAGCAGTTACTCTGCACTTGCCCCCTACGAGCAGTACTTC.

The rearrangement links TRBV6-1 to TRBJ1-5; D uncertain. The CDR3 is 15 amino acids. V shed 2 bases and J shed 6 bases, with 14 bases lying between them. Germline CDR1 reads MNHNS; CDR2 reads SASEGT. The CDR3 protein is CASSEFPSTGQPQHF. Written as DNA, the CDR3 is TGTGCCAGCAGTGAATTCCCCTCGACGGGTCAGCCCCAGCATTTT.

The chain combines TRBV6-5 with TRBJ2-1; D remains ambiguous. Trimming shortened V by 5 bases and J by 4 bases, and 12 bases separated the two germline ends. The CDR3 is 14 amino acids. Germline CDR1 is MNHEY and CDR2 is SVGAGI. CDR3 sequence: CASSIDTLYNEQFF. The CDR3 DNA reads as TGTGCCAGCAGTATCGACACACTTTACAATGAGCAGTTCTTC.

The J gene is TRBJ2-2, the V gene TRBV5-1, with 8 nucleotides matching TRBD2. The junction had 6 bases not matched to a gene; V was cut back by 4 bases and J by 4 bases. Germline CDR1 and CDR2: SGHRS and YFSETQ. The CDR3 is 15 amino acids. CDR3 sequence (DNA): TGCGCCAGCAGCGCGGGAGGCGGGGTCACCGGGGAGCTGTTTTTT. This gives the protein CASSAGGGVTGELFF. Using reference TRBV5-1 and TRBJ2-2 for the parts outside the CDR3, the full variable domain is KAGVTQTPRYLIKTRGQQVTLSCSPISGHRSVSWYQQTPGQGLQFLFEYFSETQRNKGNFPGRFSGRQFSNSRSEMNVSTLELGDSALYLCASSAGGGVTGELFFGEGSRLTVL.

The chain recombines TRBV6-1 with TRBJ2-7, with 10 bases fitting TRBD2. CDR3 size: 15 residues. The junction had 4 bases not matched to a gene; V was cut back by 1 base and J by 4 bases. The V gene's germline CDR1 is MNHNS and CDR2 SASEGT. The CDR3 spells CASSEVTSGVYEQYF. The CDR3 region has the DNA TGTGCCAGCAGTGAAGTCACTAGCGGGGTTTACGAGCAGTACTTC.

This clone was counted once. The chain joins TRBV7-2 to TRBJ2-7; D is perhaps TRBD2 (6 bases). CDR1 and CDR2 (germline): SGHTA, FQGNSA. The CDR3 has 14 residues. Trimming left V 1 base short and J 3 bases short, with 10 bases between. The CDR3 sequence: CASSLESSDYEQYF. DNA for the CDR3: TGTGCCAGCAGCTTAGAATCTAGCGACTACGAGCAGTACTTC.

The chain uses TRBV6-6 and TRBJ2-7; 9 bases map to TRBD1. Trimming took 2 bases from V and 2 from J; bases not matched to a gene: 4. This CDR3 is 15 amino acids long. From germline, CDR1 is MNHNY and CDR2 SVGAGI (reference sequence). The CDR3 nucleotides read TGTGCCAGCAGTTACCGGACAGGGGAAACCTACGAGCAGTACTTC. Translation gives CASSYRTGETYEQYF.

V and J are TRBV27 and TRBJ1-1; the D gene is possibly TRBD1 (5 bases). The germline V and J ends were trimmed by 2 bases and 4 bases, with 14 bases remaining between them. The CDR3 extends over 15 amino acids. In germline, CDR1 is MNHEY, CDR2 SMNVEV (reference sequence). For the CDR3, the DNA is TGTGCCAGCAGTTTAGGGCGGATGGGGGGCACTGAAGCTTTCTTT. It yields the protein CASSLGRMGGTEAFF.

V gene TRBV2 combines with J gene TRBJ2-1; 10 bases agree with TRBD1. There are 13 residues in the CDR3. CDR1 is SNHLY and CDR2 is FYNNEI in the germline V gene. Trimming removed 3 bases from V and 7 bases from J; junction bases left unmatched: 0. The CDR3 here is CASSEGQGNEQFF. DNA of the CDR3: TGTGCCAGCAGTGAGGGACAGGGGAATGAGCAGTTCTTC.

The chain couples TRBV6-4 to TRBJ1-1, with a weak D call TRBD1 (5 bases). With 4 bases removed from V and 1 base from J, the gap between germline ends came to 10 bases. From germline, CDR1 is MRHNA and CDR2 SNTAGT. The CDR3 has 14 residues. The DNA for the CDR3 is TGTGCCAGCAGTGTTGGGGCCGGGAACACTGAAGCTTTCTTT. This encodes CASSVGAGNTEAFF.